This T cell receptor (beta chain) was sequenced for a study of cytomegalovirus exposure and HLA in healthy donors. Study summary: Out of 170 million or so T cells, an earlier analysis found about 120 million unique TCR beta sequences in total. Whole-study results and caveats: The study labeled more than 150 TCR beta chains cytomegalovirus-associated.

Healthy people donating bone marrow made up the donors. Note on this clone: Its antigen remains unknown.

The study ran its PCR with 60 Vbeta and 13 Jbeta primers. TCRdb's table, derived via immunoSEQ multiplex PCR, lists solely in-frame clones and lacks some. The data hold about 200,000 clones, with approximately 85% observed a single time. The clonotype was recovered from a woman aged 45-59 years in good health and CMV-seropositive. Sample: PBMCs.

CDR3 DNA sequence: TGTGCCAGCAGCTTAGCGGCACAGGGGTACGAGCAGTACTTC. It is translated as CASSLAAQGYEQYF. The chain carries TRBV7-8 and TRBJ2-7; 7 positions match TRBD1. This CDR3 comprises 14 residues. After removal of 0 bases from V and 4 bases from J, the junction contained 3 bases not matched to a gene. In germline, CDR1 is SGHVS, CDR2 FQNEAQ.